A selection of T cell receptor beta chains follows, all from one sample in a study of cytomegalovirus exposure and HLA in healthy donors. Here immunoSEQ multiplex PCR was the method, and the copy in TCRdb shows in-frame clones only, minus some. The sample records over 110,000 clones, almost 85% being singletons. Sequencing input: PBMCs. These receptors were obtained from a woman under 40 in good health and CMV-seronegative. CDR3s include the opening cysteine and the closing phenylalanine or tryptophan. D genes are given only for firm matches. Expanded clones get a size class; other rows say once, few or many, or leave the size out.

TRBJ1-1,TRBV5-1,once,TRBD1,14,TGCGCCAGCAGCTCCGATACAGGGGTAGGTGAAGCTTTCTTT,CASSSDTGVGEAFF
TRBJ2-7,TRBV7-9,.,.,12,TGTGCCAGCAGCTCCTTCTCCTACGAGCAGTACTTC,CASSSFSYEQYF
TRBJ1-1,TRBV6-4,.,.,13,TGTGCCAGCAGTGATCAAAGGGGAACTGAAGCTTTCTTT,CASSDQRGTEAFF
TRBJ2-3,TRBV6-5,.,TRBD2,14,TGTGCCAGCAGACTAGCGGGGGGCACAGATACGCAGTATTTT,CASRLAGGTDTQYF
TRBJ2-7,TRBV6-1,.,TRBD1,12,TGTGCCAGCAGTTCACAGGGGACCGAGCAGTACTTC,CASSSQGTEQYF
TRBJ2-3,TRBV2,.,TRBD2,16,TGTGCCAGCAGTGAAGCTGTACTAGCGGGGACAGATACGCAGTATTTT,CASSEAVLAGTDTQYF
TRBJ2-7,TRBV4-1,.,TRBD1,16,TGCGCCAGCAGCCAGCCCGCCGGGACAGGGTTCTACGAGCAGTACTTC,CASSQPAGTGFYEQYF
TRBJ2-3,TRBV15,once,.,14,TGTGCCACCAGCAGAGTGCGCGAGGCAGATACGCAGTATTTT,CATSRVREADTQYF
TRBJ1-1,TRBV19,.,TRBD1,16,TGTGCCAGTAGGCCCCCCAAACAGGGGGCTTGGACTGAAGCTTTCTTT,CASRPPKQGAWTEAFF
TRBJ1-2,TRBV6-1,.,TRBD1,15,TGTGCCAGCAGTGATCGTGGACAGGGGGCAGGTGGCTACACCTTC,CASSDRGQGAGGYTF
TRBJ2-3,TRBV9,.,.,15,TGTGCCAGCAGCGTATGGGCAGGGGGCACAGATACGCAGTATTTT,CASSVWAGGTDTQYF
TRBJ2-3,TRBV9,.,TRBD2,19,TGTGCCAGCAGCGTAGCTGGGAGCGGGGGGCCGTTAAGAGGAGATACGCAGTATTTT,CASSVAGSGGPLRGDTQYF
TRBJ2-2,TRBV27,.,.,16,TGTGCCAGCAGTTTACTACAGACGCCGAACACCGGGGAGCTGTTTTTT,CASSLLQTPNTGELFF
TRBJ1-2,TRBV28,once,.,15,TGTGCCAGCAGTTTGGATTCCATCGGGAACTATGGCTACACCTTC,CASSLDSIGNYGYTF
TRBJ2-3,TRBV2,.,TRBD2,14,TGTGCCAGCTCGCTAGCGGGGAGCACAGATACGCAGTATTTT,CASSLAGSTDTQYF
TRBJ1-4,TRBV6-5,.,.,13,TGTGCCAGCAGCTCCCTAGGAAATGAAAAACTGTTTTTT,CASSSLGNEKLFF
TRBJ1-6,TRBV28,.,.,15,TGTGCCAGCAGGCGCGGAGGGACTTCCATTTCACCCCTCCACTTT,CASRRGGTSISPLHF
TRBJ2-1,TRBV4-3,.,.,16,TGCGCCAGCAGCCAAGGTCGACTGCTGACAGACAATGAGCAGTTCTTC,CASSQGRLLTDNEQFF
TRBJ2-7,TRBV2,.,.,14,TGTGCCAGCAGAGTGCTAGGCATACCTTACGAGCAGTACTTC,CASRVLGIPYEQYF
TRBJ1-1,TRBV29-1,.,TRBD1,13,TGCAGCGTGAACAGGGGAATGAACACTGAAGCTTTCTTT,CSVNRGMNTEAFF
TRBJ1-1,TRBV11-2,.,.,13,TGTGCCAGCAGCTTAACTCGTTACACTGAAGCTTTCTTT,CASSLTRYTEAFF
TRBJ1-2,TRBV7-7,.,.,14,TGTGCTAGCAGCCGTGCGCTAGGGGTTGGCGGCTACACCTTC,CASSRALGVGGYTF
TRBJ2-1,TRBV5-6,.,.,15,TGTGCCAGCAGCCGCAGGGGTTTCTCCTACAATGAGCAGTTCTTC,CASSRRGFSYNEQFF
TRBJ2-3,TRBV5-4,.,.,15,TGTGCCAGCAGCTTGCAGCAGGGGCGCACAGATACGCAGTATTTT,CASSLQQGRTDTQYF
TRBJ1-1,TRBV5-1,.,TRBD1,14,TGCGCCAGCAGCAGGGGACAGGGAGGCACTGAAGCTTTCTTT,CASSRGQGGTEAFF
TRBJ1-1,TRBV27,.,TRBD1,16,TGTGCCAGCAGTCTCGGGACAGGGGGGAAGAACACTGAAGCTTTCTTT,CASSLGTGGKNTEAFF
TRBJ2-3,TRBV6-5,.,TRBD2,12,TGTGCCAGCTCCCCACGGGGGGACCGCTCATATTTT,CASSPRGDRSYF
TRBJ1-2,TRBV27,.,.,13,TGTGCCAGCAGTTATCGGGGGAACTATGGCTACACCTTC,CASSYRGNYGYTF
TRBJ1-1,TRBV18,.,.,13,TGTGCCAGCTCAGACAGCATGAACACTGAAGCTTTCTTT,CASSDSMNTEAFF